Listed here is a single T cell receptor beta chain. V lost 5 bases, J lost 8 bases, and 24 bases lay in between. The CDR3 totals 17 residues. Germline V CDR1 and CDR2: SGHVS, FNYEAQ. The sample comes from a study of human T cells and chemical hapten exposure. Sequencing started from total RNA isolated from unfractionated whole blood. For the library, individual cDNA molecules each received unique molecular identifiers. From the 5' RACE reads, TCRdb called clonotypes with MiXCR, one entry per CDR3 protein. This table has more than 140,000 distinct CDR3 sequences, over 3.5% appearing once. The genes are TRBV7-6 and TRBJ2-2; D tentatively reads TRBD1 or TRBD2 (5 bases each). The clonotype originates from a female donor in good health. CDR3 bases: TGTGCCAGCAGCACCCCGAACGGGGCGGAGATAGGGGGGGAGCTGTTTTTT. Translated, it gives CASSTPNGAEIGGELFF.